The following is a T cell receptor beta chain sequence with its context. Seattle patients were enrolled during active infection and followed longitudinally. The data derive from a study of blood T cell repertoires in COVID-19. The CDR3 is 14 amino acids. Germline CDR1 is ENHRY and CDR2 is SYGVKD. Trimming left V 4 bases short and J 2 bases short, with 12 bases between. Produced via immunoSEQ multiplex PCR; TCRdb's table is partial and in-frame only. The sample yields around 140,000 clones, 85% to 90% seen once. The source of this sequence is a man aged 18 to 30 with COVID-19, enrolled during active disease. Input material: peripheral blood. The V call is TRBV10-3, the J call TRBJ2-7, with TRBD2 as a possible D gene (6 bases). The CDR3 spells CAISAWEEAYEQYF. The CDR3, as DNA: TGTGCCATCAGTGCTTGGGAGGAGGCCTACGAGCAGTACTTC.